Listed below are T cell receptor beta chains from one sample, sequenced in a study of T cell responses to AZD1222 COVID-19 vaccine. Sequencing used immunoSEQ multiplex PCR; TCRdb keeps in-frame clones, though not all of them. This table has tens of thousands of clones, 91% appearing once. The sequencing here drew on peripheral blood, taken on day 0 of AZD1222 vaccination. The receptors come from an adult in good health. CDR3s include the opening cysteine and the closing phenylalanine or tryptophan. The D gene is left open where the match is weak. Size is stated for part of the rows, as once, few or many counts, or as a class when the clone is expanded.

D gene: TRBD2; clone size: NA; J gene: TRBJ2-5; V gene: TRBV5-8; CDR3 protein: CASSLGGTSRQETQYF; CDR3 DNA: TGTGCCAGCAGCTTGGGGGGGACTAGCAGACAAGAGACCCAGTACTTC
D gene: NA; clone size: NA; J gene: TRBJ1-6; V gene: TRBV14; CDR3 protein: CASSQRTNNSPLHF; CDR3 DNA: TGTGCCAGCAGCCAAAGGACAAATAATTCACCCCTCCACTTT
D gene: TRBD2; clone size: NA; J gene: TRBJ2-1; V gene: TRBV5-1; CDR3 protein: CASSRVPRLAGDNNEQFF; CDR3 DNA: TGCGCCAGCAGCCGCGTACCTAGACTAGCGGGGGATAACAATGAGCAGTTCTTC
D gene: NA; clone size: few; J gene: TRBJ2-7; V gene: TRBV6-2/TRBV6-3; CDR3 protein: CASSYSSAYEQYF; CDR3 DNA: TGTGCCAGCAGTTACAGTTCTGCCTACGAGCAGTACTTC
D gene: TRBD1; clone size: NA; J gene: TRBJ1-2; V gene: TRBV19; CDR3 protein: CASSARLLGQASHGYTF; CDR3 DNA: TGTGCCAGTAGTGCTCGCTTACTGGGACAGGCGAGCCATGGCTACACCTTC
D gene: TRBD2; clone size: NA; J gene: TRBJ2-5; V gene: TRBV6-2/TRBV6-3; CDR3 protein: CASSYSFRVAGGLLETQYF; CDR3 DNA: TGTGCCAGCAGTTACTCCTTCAGGGTTGCGGGGGGGCTGTTGGAGACCCAGTACTTC
D gene: TRBD1; clone size: NA; J gene: TRBJ1-4; V gene: TRBV18; CDR3 protein: CASSPFGTENEKLFF; CDR3 DNA: TGTGCCAGCTCACCCTTCGGGACAGAGAATGAAAAACTGTTTTTT
D gene: NA; clone size: NA; J gene: TRBJ1-6; V gene: TRBV16; CDR3 protein: CASSPASSYNSPLHF; CDR3 DNA: TGTGCCAGCAGCCCCGCCAGCTCCTATAATTCACCCCTCCACTTT
D gene: NA; clone size: NA; J gene: TRBJ1-1; V gene: TRBV9; CDR3 protein: CASSVGWGGRNTEAFF; CDR3 DNA: TGTGCCAGCAGCGTAGGCTGGGGGGGGAGGAACACTGAAGCTTTCTTT
D gene: TRBD1; clone size: NA; J gene: TRBJ1-2; V gene: TRBV6-2/TRBV6-3; CDR3 protein: CASSEGQGFNGYTF; CDR3 DNA: TGTGCCAGCAGCGAGGGACAGGGATTCAACGGCTACACCTTC
D gene: NA; clone size: NA; J gene: TRBJ1-6; V gene: TRBV30; CDR3 protein: CAWSSPGALNSPLHF; CDR3 DNA: TGTGCCTGGAGTTCCCCGGGGGCCCTCAATTCACCCCTCCACTTT
D gene: TRBD2; clone size: NA; J gene: TRBJ2-1; V gene: TRBV11-2; CDR3 protein: CASSLGAGGSSSYNEQFF; CDR3 DNA: TGTGCCAGCAGCTTAGGAGCGGGGGGGAGCAGCTCCTACAATGAGCAGTTCTTC
D gene: NA; clone size: NA; J gene: TRBJ1-2; V gene: TRBV19; CDR3 protein: CASSFRTDNYGYTF; CDR3 DNA: TGTGCCAGTAGTTTTCGGACGGATAACTATGGCTACACCTTC